Listed here are 14 T cell receptor beta chains from one sample, sequenced in a study of neurological immune-mediated disorders. TCRdb redid the calling of the 5' RACE reads with MiXCR, one entry per CDR3 protein. The data show about 50,000 distinct CDR3 sequences, roughly 4.6% seen once. The specimen was PBMCs. Receptors were obtained from a man over 45 with multiple sclerosis.

This clonotype was counted ten times or more. This chain joins TRBV30 and TRBJ2-2, with a possible D match to TRBD2 (6 bases). From germline, CDR1 is GTSNPN and CDR2 SVGIG (reference sequence). The length of the CDR3 is 13 residues. Deletions cut 2 bases from V and 5 bases from J, with 9 bases between. As DNA, the CDR3 is TGTGCCTGGAGTACGGGGGTTACCGGGGAGCTGTTTTTT. This translates into CAWSTGVTGELFF.

This clonotype was observed at least ten times. The chain joins TRBV5-5 to TRBJ1-1; D not resolved. V was clipped by 7 bases and J by 1 base, with 8 bases between them. Germline V CDR1 and CDR2: SGHKS, YYEKEE (reference sequence). The CDR3 is made up of 12 amino acids. The CDR3 DNA reads TGTGCCAGCGCGCAGCCGAACACTGAAGCTTTCTTT. It is translated as CASAQPNTEAFF.

This clonotype has a count of ten or more. V and J are TRBV4-2 and TRBJ2-5; TRBD2 aligns across 7 bases. Per the germline V gene, CDR1 is LGHNA and CDR2 is YNFKEQ. CDR3 length: 16 amino acids. Trimming at V came to 4 bases and at J to 3 bases, leaving 11 bases not matched to a gene. The CDR3 region has the DNA TGTGCCAGCAGCCTCCTAACCGGGCGGGGGAAAGAGACCCAGTACTTC. Protein: CASSLLTGRGKETQYF.

This clonotype was recorded many times. In nucleotides, the CDR3 is TGCAGTGCTAGAGATATAGTACGCGCAGATACGCAGTATTTT. It codes for CSARDIVRADTQYF. V usage is TRBV20-1 and J usage is TRBJ2-3, with D unresolved. The CDR3 extends over 14 amino acids. With 0 bases removed from V and 4 bases from J, the gap between germline ends came to 11 bases. Germline-derived CDR1 and CDR2 are DFQATT and SNEGSKA (reference sequence).

The chain is built from TRBV7-6 and TRBJ2-4; D is unresolved. The ends were cut back, 1 base at V and 6 bases at J, with 7 bases in the middle. This CDR3 region has 13 residues. Germline CDR1 SGHVS, CDR2 FNYEAQ. Here the CDR3 DNA reads TGTGCCAGCAGCTTAGGGCCCCGAAACATTCAGTACTTC. It codes for CASSLGPRNIQYF.

Turning to this clonotype: Since a much larger clone is just one base distant, this may be a read error. The chain uses TRBV2 and TRBJ1-1, with unresolved D. This CDR3 has 14 amino acids. Germline CDR1 reads SNHLY; CDR2 reads FYNNEI. The germline V and J ends were trimmed by 8 bases and 8 bases, with 21 bases remaining between them. CDR3 amino acids: CASVSPITEWEAFF. The CDR3 DNA reads TGTGCCAGCGTCAGCCCCATCACGGAATGGGAAGCTTTCTTT.

This clonotype has a count of ten or more. The chain links TRBV12-3 or TRBV12-4 to TRBJ2-5, with 7 bases matching TRBD2. V gave up 3 bases and J gave up 5 bases; unmatched junction bases: 3. The CDR3 consists of 13 residues. The CDR3 protein is CASSLARGETQYF. CDR3 in DNA: TGTGCCAGCAGTTTGGCGCGGGGGGAGACCCAGTACTTC.

This clonotype came up many times. The chain links TRBV15 to TRBJ1-1; D is uncertain. The CDR3 has 13 residues. The V gene's germline CDR1 is LNHNV and CDR2 YYDKDF (reference sequence). Between the trimmed V and J ends, which lost 2 bases and 2 bases, there was a span of 6 bases. Here the CDR3 DNA reads TGTGCCACCAGCAGAACAGAAAACACTGAAGCTTTCTTT. It is translated as CATSRTENTEAFF.

This clonotype was counted only a few times. The J gene is TRBJ1-1, the V gene TRBV9; no definite D call. The CDR3 consists of 13 residues. Trimming took off 0 bases at V and 2 bases at J, with 5 bases between the two ends. Germline V CDR1 and CDR2: SGDLS, YYNGEE. CDR3 amino acids: CASSVDTNTEAFF. The CDR3 coding sequence is TGTGCCAGCAGCGTAGACACCAACACTGAAGCTTTCTTT.

In this sample, this clonotype turned up a few times. At one of its ends the junction is not consistent with the germline gene, which may arise from a read error. V and J are TRBV20-1 and TRBJ1-6; 7 positions agree with TRBD1. The germline CDR1 and CDR2 sequences are DFQATT and SNEGSKA (reference sequence). This CDR3 region has 17 residues. The CDR3 sequence is CSARVQTPQGFNSPLNF. CDR3 DNA: TGCAGTGCTAGAGTCCAAACCCCACAGGGGTTCAATTCACCCCTCAACTTT.

This clonotype showed up many times. V is TRBV5-1 and J is TRBJ1-4, with D maybe TRBD1 (5 bases). The CDR3 consists of 14 residues. Germline assignment: CDR1 SGHRS and CDR2 YFSETQ. The germline V and J ends were trimmed by 6 bases and 6 bases, with 15 bases remaining between them. CDR3 loop: CASTRDGTDEKLFF. CDR3 DNA sequence: TGCGCCAGCACCCGGGACGGAACCGATGAAAAACTGTTTTTT. Looking up the rest from reference TRBV5-1 and TRBJ1-4 gives the full variable domain: KAGVTQTPRYLIKTRGQQVTLSCSPISGHRSVSWYQQTPGQGLQFLFEYFSETQRNKGNFPGRFSGRQFSNSRSEMNVSTLELGDSALYLCASTRDGTDEKLFFGSGTQLSVL.

This clonotype was seen ten or more times. The rearrangement links TRBV4-1 to TRBJ2-7; D is uncertain. Germline loops: CDR1 MGHRA, CDR2 YSYEKL. The CDR3 covers 14 residues. Trimming removed 1 base from V and 6 bases from J, with 13 bases in between. CDR3 nucleotide sequence: TGCGCCAGCAGCCAAGGGGCGACATACTCCGAGCAGTACTTC. The encoded protein is CASSQGATYSEQYF.

This clonotype was counted many times. V gene TRBV28 combines with J gene TRBJ2-2; D not resolved. CDR3 size: 13 residues. V lost 3 bases and J 6 bases, leaving 8 bases between the germline ends. Germline V gene data show CDR1 as MDHEN and CDR2 as SYDVKM. CDR3 sequence: CASSLTFSGELFF. DNA for the CDR3: TGTGCCAGCAGTTTGACGTTTTCCGGGGAGCTGTTTTTT.

The V and J genes are TRBV20-1 and TRBJ2-6, with a weak D call TRBD2 (6 bases). The CDR3 loop spans 18 amino acids. The V gene's germline CDR1 is DFQATT and CDR2 SNEGSKA (reference sequence). The V end lost 5 bases, the J end lost 0 bases, and 20 bases lay between the germline ends. CDR3 protein: CSAAPPAGTISGANVLTF. In DNA form, the CDR3 reads TGCAGTGCTGCCCCGCCCGCGGGAACTATCTCTGGGGCCAACGTCCTGACTTTC.